This is a list of T cell receptor beta chains from one sample in a study of T cell responses to AZD1222 COVID-19 vaccine. Here immunoSEQ multiplex PCR was the method, and the copy in TCRdb shows in-frame clones only, minus some. The table includes about 120,000 clones, 65% to 85% detected once. This specimen was peripheral blood, taken on day 0 of AZD1222 vaccination. These receptors were obtained from an adult in good health. The CDR3 runs from the conserved cysteine through the conserved F or W. A D gene is named only where the DNA matches it firmly. Size is stated for part of the rows, as once, few or many counts, or as a class when the clone is expanded.

j_call d_call v_call clone_size cdr3_aa cdr3_nt
TRBJ1-2 - TRBV30 - CAWSVGVPPNSYGYTF TGTGCCTGGAGTGTGGGGGTCCCCCCGAATAGCTATGGCTACACCTTC
TRBJ2-2 TRBD2 TRBV18 - CASSPQPTSGTAAGELFF TGTGCCAGCTCACCCCAGCCTACTAGCGGGACTGCCGCCGGGGAGCTGTTTTTT
TRBJ1-2 TRBD1 TRBV2 - CASSLLTGGENGYTF TGTGCCAGCAGTCTCCTAACAGGGGGGGAGAATGGCTACACCTTC
TRBJ1-5 - TRBV28 - CASSFRVRGHQPQHF TGTGCCAGCAGTTTCAGGGTCCGGGGCCATCAGCCCCAGCATTTT
TRBJ2-1 - TRBV11-2 - CASSTNEQFF TGTGCCAGCAGTACAAATGAGCAGTTCTTC
TRBJ2-1 TRBD2 TRBV7-8 - CASSFTSGPHHEQFF TGTGCCAGCAGCTTTACTAGCGGGCCTCACCATGAGCAGTTCTTC
TRBJ2-2 - TRBV27 - CASSLNTGELFF TGTGCCAGCAGTTTAAACACCGGGGAGCTGTTTTTT
TRBJ1-5 TRBD1 TRBV10-3 - CAISGQAEQPQHF TGTGCCATCAGCGGACAGGCGGAACAGCCCCAGCATTTT
TRBJ2-6 - TRBV27 once CASRPLSGKGANVLTF TGTGCCAGCAGGCCACTATCAGGGAAAGGGGCCAACGTCCTGACTTTC
TRBJ2-3 - TRBV6-2/TRBV6-3 once CASSPGPPDTQYF TGTGCCAGCAGCCCGGGACCTCCAGATACGCAGTATTTT
TRBJ1-6 - TRBV27 - CASSPTQGGPYNSPLHF TGTGCCAGCAGTCCCACACAGGGAGGGCCCTATAATTCACCCCTCCACTTT
TRBJ2-7 - TRBV10-3 - CAISEDHEQYF TGTGCCATCAGTGAGGACCACGAGCAGTACTTC
TRBJ2-7 - TRBV24-1 - CATSEGGPGEQYF TGTGCCACCAGTGAGGGGGGCCCGGGTGAGCAGTACTTC
TRBJ1-6 - TRBV27 few CASSSKGNSYNSPLHF TGTGCCAGCAGTAGTAAGGGGAACTCCTATAATTCACCCCTCCACTTT
TRBJ1-5 - TRBV28 few CASSLPNQPQHF TGTGCCAGCAGTTTGCCCAATCAGCCCCAGCATTTT
TRBJ1-4 - TRBV4-2 - CASSQGALNEKLFF TGTGCCAGCAGCCAGGGTGCTCTGAATGAAAAACTGTTTTTT
TRBJ2-1 - TRBV5-1 once CASRGTSRYHEQFF TGCGCCAGCAGAGGAACTAGTCGGTACCATGAGCAGTTCTTC
TRBJ2-2 - TRBV7-2 - CASSFQGRTGELFF TGTGCCAGCAGCTTTCAGGGGCGGACCGGGGAGCTGTTTTTT
TRBJ1-3 - TRBV7-9 - CASSWTSSGNTIYF TGTGCCAGCAGCTGGACCTCCTCTGGAAACACCATATATTTT
TRBJ1-5 - TRBV2 - CASSEGGYRNQPQHF TGTGCCAGCAGTGAAGGGGGGTATCGCAATCAGCCCCAGCATTTT
TRBJ2-1 TRBD2 TRBV19 - CASSIIAGGRDEQFF TGTGCCAGTAGTATCATAGCGGGGGGGCGCGATGAGCAGTTCTTC
TRBJ2-7 TRBD1 TRBV28 - CASSSARDSLYEQYF TGTGCCAGCAGTTCCGCCCGGGACAGTCTCTACGAGCAGTACTTC
TRBJ2-1 TRBD2 TRBV10-3 - CAISANLAGHSGDNEQFF TGTGCCATCAGTGCCAATCTAGCGGGCCACTCAGGGGACAATGAGCAGTTCTTC
TRBJ1-2 - TRBV28 - CASSLLGGGYTF TGTGCCAGCAGTTTATTGGGAGGTGGCTACACCTTC
TRBJ1-3 TRBD1 TRBV25-1 - CASSDGQGLRSGNTIYF TGTGCCAGCAGTGACGGACAGGGACTCCGCTCTGGAAACACCATATATTTT
TRBJ2-1 TRBD2 TRBV6-5 - CASSYWTSGSNEQFF TGTGCCAGCAGTTACTGGACTAGCGGGAGTAATGAGCAGTTCTTC
TRBJ1-1 - TRBV19 once CASIEGNTEAFF TGTGCCAGTATTGAGGGGAACACTGAAGCTTTCTTT